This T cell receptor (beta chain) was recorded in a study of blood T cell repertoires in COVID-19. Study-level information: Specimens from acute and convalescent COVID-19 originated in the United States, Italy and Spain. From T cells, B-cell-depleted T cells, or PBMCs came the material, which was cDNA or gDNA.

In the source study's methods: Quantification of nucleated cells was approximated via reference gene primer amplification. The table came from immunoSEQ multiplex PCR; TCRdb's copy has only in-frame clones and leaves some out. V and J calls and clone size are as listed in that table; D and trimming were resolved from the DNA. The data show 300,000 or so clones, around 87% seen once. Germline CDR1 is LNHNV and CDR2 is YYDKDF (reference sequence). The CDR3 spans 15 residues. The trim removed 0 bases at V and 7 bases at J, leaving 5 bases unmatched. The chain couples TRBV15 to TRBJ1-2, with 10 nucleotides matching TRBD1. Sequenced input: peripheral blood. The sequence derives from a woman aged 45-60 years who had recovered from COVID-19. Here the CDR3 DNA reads TGTGCCACCAGCAGAGATGGGACAGGGGATTTTGGCTACACCTTC. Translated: CATSRDGTGDFGYTF.